Sequencing of this TCR beta chain was carried out in a study of T cell changes during pregnancy in multiple sclerosis. Profiling relied on immunoSEQ multiplex PCR, and the TCRdb table lists in-frame clones only, not all of them. The sample yields more than 60,000 clones, roughly nine tenths seen once. V was clipped by 0 bases and J by 7 bases; unmatched bases: 4. Germline CDR1 and CDR2: LGHNA and YNFKEQ. CDR3 length equals 14 residues. This TCR derives from a female donor with multiple sclerosis, enrolled in a pregnancy study. V gene TRBV4-2 combines with J gene TRBJ2-7; TRBD2 matches 9 bases. The specimen was peripheral blood, collected in the second trimester of pregnancy. The CDR3 nucleotides read TGTGCCAGCAGCCAAGATGGACTAGCGAGTGAGCAGTACTTC. Its translation is CASSQDGLASEQYF.